This T cell receptor (beta chain) was sequenced in a study of PD-1 and CTLA-4 blockade in melanoma. Produced via immunoSEQ multiplex PCR; TCRdb's table is partial and in-frame only. This repertoire shows some 15,000 clones, around 70% found once; its top ten account for roughly 15%. Germline V lookup: CDR1 SEHNR, CDR2 FQNEAQ (reference sequence). This CDR3 has 15 residues. V lost 2 bases and J lost 0, with 8 bases in between. The V and J genes are TRBV7-9 and TRBJ1-5; D unclear. Sample: CD8+ T cells from peripheral blood, taken before anti-PD-1 treatment. The receptor was derived from a human donor with melanoma. In DNA, the CDR3 is TGTGCCAGCAGCTTATCCAATAGTAGCAATCAGCCCCAGCATTTT. Amino acids: CASSLSNSSNQPQHF.